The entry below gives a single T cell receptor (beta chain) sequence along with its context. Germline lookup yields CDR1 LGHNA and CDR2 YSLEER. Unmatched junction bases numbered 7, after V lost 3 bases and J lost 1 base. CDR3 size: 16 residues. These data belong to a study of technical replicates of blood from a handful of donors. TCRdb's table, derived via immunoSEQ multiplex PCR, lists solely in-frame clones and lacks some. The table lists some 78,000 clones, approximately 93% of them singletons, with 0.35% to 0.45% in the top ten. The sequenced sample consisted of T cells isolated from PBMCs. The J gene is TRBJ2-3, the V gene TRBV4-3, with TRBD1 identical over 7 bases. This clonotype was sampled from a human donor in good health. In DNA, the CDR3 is TGCGCCAGCAGCCATGGCACAGGGGTCGGCACAGATACGCAGTATTTT. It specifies CASSHGTGVGTDTQYF.